A single sample is the source of the 11 T cell receptor beta chains below, sequenced in a study of technical replicates of blood from a few donors. Produced via immunoSEQ multiplex PCR; TCRdb's table is partial and in-frame only. Of some 70,000 clones listed, 95% to 97% were seen once; the top ten hold approximately 0.26%. Sequenced sample: T cells isolated from PBMCs. Every receptor here comes from a human donor in good health.

V is TRBV4-1 and J is TRBJ2-1; perhaps TRBD2 as D (5 bases). Trimming took off 7 bases at V and 8 bases at J, with 9 bases between the two ends. CDR3 size: 11 residues. Germline V gene lookup returns CDR1 MGHRA and CDR2 YSYEKL. CDR3 residues: CASKLRDEQFF. The DNA for the CDR3 is TGCGCCAGCAAACTGAGGGATGAGCAGTTCTTC.

The V and J genes are TRBV5-1 and TRBJ2-1; TRBD1 aligns across 8 bases. Per the germline V gene, CDR1 is SGHRS and CDR2 is YFSETQ. This CDR3 comprises 14 residues. Trimming at V came to 1 base and at J to 10 bases, leaving 7 bases not matched to a gene. CDR3 in DNA: TGCGCCAGCAGCTTGAAACTAACAGGGGGGGAGCAGTTCTTC. It is translated as CASSLKLTGGEQFF.

The genes are TRBV7-3 and TRBJ2-7; TRBD1 matches at 9 bases. V lost 4 bases and J lost 6; bases outside the gene matches: 4. CDR3 size: 13 residues. Germline V lookup: CDR1 SGHTA, CDR2 FQGTGA. CDR3 sequence: CASSWTGAGEQYF. CDR3 DNA sequence: TGTGCCAGCAGCTGGACAGGGGCGGGCGAGCAGTACTTC. Looking up the rest from reference TRBV7-3 and TRBJ2-7 gives the full variable domain: GAGVSQTPSNKVTEKGKYVELRCDPISGHTALYWYRQSLGQGPEFLIYFQGTGAADDSGLPNDRFFAVRPEGSVSTLKIQRTERGDSAVYLCASSWTGAGEQYFGPGTRLTVT.

This clone showed up just once. The chain recombines TRBV2 with TRBJ1-2; the D gene is possibly TRBD1 (6 bases). Germline loops: CDR1 SNHLY, CDR2 FYNNEI. Trimming took 4 bases from V and 7 from J, leaving 13 bases between them. The CDR3 loop spans 13 amino acids. The CDR3 sequence: CASSVGGASGYTF. CDR3 nucleotide sequence: TGTGCCAGCAGTGTCGGGGGGGCGAGTGGCTACACCTTC.

The chain's CDR3 is CASSLTFQRLAGVNTGELFF. DNA of the CDR3: TGTGCCAGCAGCTTAACGTTCCAGAGACTAGCGGGAGTTAACACCGGGGAGCTGTTTTTT. This sequence joins TRBV7-3 and TRBJ2-2, with TRBD2 identical over 12 bases. This CDR3 spans 20 amino acids. Germline lookup yields CDR1 SGHTA and CDR2 FQGTGA. J was trimmed by 2 bases and V by 0 bases; bases with no gene match: 10.

This clone appeared a single time. The chain links TRBV9 to TRBJ2-7; 11 bases agree with TRBD1. The J segment lost 7 bases and the V segment lost 2 bases, leaving 8 bases of the junction unmatched. The CDR3 is 15 residues long. In germline, CDR1 is SGDLS, CDR2 YYNGEE. Here the CDR3 DNA reads TGTGCCAGCAGCGTGAGGGACAGGGGGATAGTTGAGCAGTACTTC. Protein: CASSVRDRGIVEQYF.

CDR3 protein: CAIQDRGLYSNQPQHF. CDR3 nucleotide sequence: TGTGCCATCCAGGACAGGGGCCTCTATAGCAATCAGCCCCAGCATTTT. V is TRBV6-4 and J is TRBJ1-5; 9 nucleotides agree with TRBD1. This CDR3 has 16 amino acids. With V trimmed by 10 bases and J by 0 bases, 10 bases remained unmatched. The germline CDR1 and CDR2 sequences are MRHNA and SNTAGT.

This chain joins TRBV4-1 and TRBJ2-3; TRBD2 matches at 15 bases. The CDR3 has 18 amino acids. From germline, CDR1 is MGHRA and CDR2 YSYEKL. Trimming cost V 4 bases and J 4 bases; bases outside gene matches: 9. CDR3 region: CASSPVPGLAGGPDTQYF. The CDR3 nucleotides read TGCGCCAGCAGCCCGGTCCCGGGACTAGCGGGAGGCCCAGATACGCAGTATTTT.

The rearrangement uses TRBV6-6 and TRBJ2-1; D unclear. Trimming pared 6 bases from V and 6 bases from J, leaving 21 bases between. Germline V gene data show CDR1 as MNHNY and CDR2 as SVGAGI (reference sequence). The CDR3 extends over 16 amino acids. CDR3 DNA: TGTGCCAGCAGCTCAATCGGGTCCACCAAGCCCAATGAGCAGTTCTTC. Amino acids: CASSSIGSTKPNEQFF.

The chain joins TRBV2 to TRBJ2-7; D not certain. This CDR3 is 12 amino acids long. Looked up from germline, CDR1 is SNHLY and CDR2 is FYNNEI. The ends were cut back, 7 bases at V and 1 base at J, with 8 bases in the middle. The CDR3: CASIQASYEQYF. CDR3 coding DNA: TGTGCCAGCATCCAGGCGTCCTACGAGCAGTACTTC.

V usage is TRBV6-1 and J usage is TRBJ1-1; perhaps TRBD1 as D (5 bases). The ends were cut back, 7 bases at V and 5 bases at J, with 14 bases in the middle. There are 13 residues in the CDR3. Germline CDR1 reads MNHNS; CDR2 reads SASEGT. Here the CDR3 reads CASTSNAGTEAFF. The CDR3 bases are TGTGCCAGCACCTCTAACGCAGGGACTGAAGCTTTCTTT.